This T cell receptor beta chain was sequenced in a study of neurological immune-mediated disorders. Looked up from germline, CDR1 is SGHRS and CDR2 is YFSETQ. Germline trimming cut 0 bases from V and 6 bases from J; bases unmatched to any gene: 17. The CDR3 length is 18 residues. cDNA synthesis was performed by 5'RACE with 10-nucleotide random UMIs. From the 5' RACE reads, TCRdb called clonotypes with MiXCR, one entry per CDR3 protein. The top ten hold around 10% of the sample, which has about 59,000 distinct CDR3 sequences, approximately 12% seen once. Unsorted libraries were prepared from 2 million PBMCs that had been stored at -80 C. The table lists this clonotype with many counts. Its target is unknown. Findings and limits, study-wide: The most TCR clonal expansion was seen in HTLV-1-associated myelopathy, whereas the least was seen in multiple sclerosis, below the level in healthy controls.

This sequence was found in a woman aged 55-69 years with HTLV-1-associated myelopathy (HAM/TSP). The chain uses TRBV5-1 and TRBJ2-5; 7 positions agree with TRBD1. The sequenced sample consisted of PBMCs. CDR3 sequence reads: CASSLGRDSPFAVQTQYF. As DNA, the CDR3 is TGCGCCAGCAGCTTGGGCCGGGACAGCCCGTTTGCGGTCCAGACCCAGTACTTC.